These 11 T cell receptor beta chains were sequenced from one sample in a study of blood T cell repertoires in COVID-19 (dated by TCRdb to 2019 to 2021). To prepare the library, the immunoSEQ multiplex PCR assay was applied. Imported from immuneACCESS, the table was reduced by TCRdb to in-frame sequences with V and J called. These copies leave out some clones; in studies compared against another copy, an unresolved V gene accounts for under half, and the cause of the remainder is not known. This sample comprises 120,000 to 150,000 clones, roughly 83% of them detected only once. The ten top clones hold 5.5% of the sample. Specimen: PBMCs or T cells enriched from blood (not recorded which). The receptors come from a middle-aged man with acute COVID-19.

The chain combines TRBV30 with TRBJ2-1; 7 positions agree with TRBD1. The junction had 14 bases not matched to a gene; V was cut back by 3 bases and J by 3 bases. This CDR3 spans 17 amino acids. Germline V gives CDR1 GTSNPN, CDR2 SVGIG (reference sequence). CDR3 bases: TGTGCCTGGAGCCCCCCAGGGGGTAGCGCAAGCTACAATGAGCAGTTCTTC. Its translation: CAWSPPGGSASYNEQFF. Using reference TRBV30 and TRBJ2-1 for the parts outside the CDR3, the full variable domain is SQTIHQWPATLVQPVGSPLSLECTVEGTSNPNLYWYRQAAGRGLQLLFYSVGIGQISSEVPQNLSASRPQDRQFILSSKKLLLSDSGFYLCAWSPPGGSASYNEQFFGPGTRLTVL.

This chain uses TRBV9 with TRBJ2-1, with D possibly matching TRBD2 (6 bases). The CDR3 has 15 residues. V gave up 4 bases and J gave up 8 bases, with 19 bases separating them. Per the germline V gene, CDR1 is SGDLS and CDR2 is YYNGEE. CDR3 sequence (DNA): TGTGCCAGCAGCCCTCGGGTGGAGGGGTTCGATGAGCAGTTCTTC. Encoded protein: CASSPRVEGFDEQFF.

The V call is TRBV5-1, the J call TRBJ2-7; D is ambiguous. The CDR3 spans 14 residues. Germline loops: CDR1 SGHRS, CDR2 YFSETQ. Trimming cost V 0 bases and J 2 bases, with 9 bases left between them. The CDR3 here is CASSLALSTYEQYF. In nucleotides, the CDR3 is TGCGCCAGCAGCTTGGCCCTTTCTACCTACGAGCAGTACTTC. Based on the CDR3 plus reference TRBV5-1 and TRBJ2-7, the full variable domain is KAGVTQTPRYLIKTRGQQVTLSCSPISGHRSVSWYQQTPGQGLQFLFEYFSETQRNKGNFPGRFSGRQFSNSRSEMNVSTLELGDSALYLCASSLALSTYEQYFGPGTRLTVT.

This chain connects TRBV7-9 to TRBJ1-4; D ambiguous. This CDR3 contains 16 residues. CDR1 is SEHNR and CDR2 is FQNEAQ in the germline V gene (reference sequence). V was trimmed by 3 bases and J by 0 bases, leaving 11 bases between them. The CDR3 here is CASSLGRTATNEKLFF. CDR3 sequence (DNA): TGTGCCAGCAGCTTGGGCAGAACCGCAACTAATGAAAAACTGTTTTTT.

The rearrangement uses TRBV6-5 and TRBJ1-1, with D possibly matching TRBD1 (5 bases). The CDR3 totals 13 residues. Trimming took off 7 bases at V and 6 bases at J, with 15 bases between the two ends. Germline V CDR1 and CDR2: MNHEY, SVGAGI. This CDR3 reads CASMEGRDAEAFF. The DNA for the CDR3 is TGTGCCAGCATGGAGGGACGAGATGCTGAAGCTTTCTTT.

This sequence joins TRBV10-3 and TRBJ1-3; 7 bases line up with TRBD1. The CDR3 spans 15 residues. V lost 4 bases and J lost 4; bases outside the gene matches: 7. The V gene's germline CDR1 is ENHRY and CDR2 SYGVKD. The DNA of the CDR3 is TGTGCCATCAGTGCGACCGGGACAGACGGAAACACCATATATTTT. As protein: CAISATGTDGNTIYF.

This clone appeared a single time. This rearrangement joins TRBV27 to TRBJ2-7, with a tentative D call TRBD1 (6 bases). Trimming shortened V by 7 bases and J by 5 bases, and 15 bases separated the two germline ends. The germline CDR1 and CDR2 sequences are MNHEY and SMNVEV (reference sequence). The CDR3 runs 13 residues. The CDR3 bases are TGTGCCAGCACGAACAGCCCAGGGGACGAGCAGTACTTC. Protein product: CASTNSPGDEQYF.

This clone was detected once. The chain employs TRBV7-2 and TRBJ1-2; 7 bases map to TRBD1. There are 12 residues in the CDR3. CDR1 is SGHTA, CDR2 FQGNSA, per germline. V shed 5 bases, J shed 4 bases, and the junction held 1 base outside the gene matches. The CDR3 loop reads CASSAGGYGYTF. The CDR3 coding sequence is TGTGCCAGCAGCGCAGGGGGCTATGGCTACACCTTC.

J is TRBJ2-1 and V is TRBV30; D is unclear. Deletions cut 2 bases from V and 5 bases from J, with 13 bases between. This CDR3 is 14 amino acids long. CDR1 is GTSNPN, CDR2 SVGIG, per germline (reference sequence). CDR3 sequence (DNA): TGTGCCTGGAGTAAAGCTCTTGGTGACAATGAGCAGTTCTTC. Translated, it gives CAWSKALGDNEQFF.

Points on this clone: One end of the junction varies from germline; a read error may be responsible. The CDR3 coding sequence is TGCGCCAGCAGCTCCGGGACTAGCGGGTCACCAGGCGACTTC. Its protein is CASSSGTSGSPGDF. The chain links TRBV5-1 to TRBJ2-5, with TRBD2 identical over 12 bases. There are 14 residues in the CDR3. CDR1 is SGHRS and CDR2 is YFSETQ in the germline V gene.

V is TRBV2 and J is TRBJ1-3, with unresolved D. CDR3 length: 11 amino acids. V was clipped by 8 bases and J by 0 bases, with 2 bases between them. The V gene's germline CDR1 is SNHLY and CDR2 FYNNEI. This CDR3 reads CASHSGNTIYF. The CDR3 DNA sequence: TGTGCCAGCCACTCTGGAAACACCATATATTTT.